This T cell receptor (beta chain) was identified during a study of T cell clonotyping in hematopoietic cell transplantation. Study conclusions and caveats: Recipient TCR diversity dropped after transplant; expanded clonotypes rose from day 30 to 180.

This clone was seen only once. Its antigen is not identified. Recipients were bled about 28 days pretransplant and at posttransplant days 30, 100, 180. Method: immunoSEQ multiplex PCR; TCRdb's copy keeps in-frame clones and lacks some. The data show roughly 6,000 clones, with roughly 89% seen just once and almost 6% held by the top ten. This receptor was identified in a female patient aged 40-49 years who had an allogeneic stem cell transplant from a related donor, so the T cells may come from the graft donor. Some clones in this sample may be carry-over from other donors' samples. Sample: peripheral blood mononuclear cells, taken 100 days after allogeneic stem cell transplant.

CDR3 region: CASSLAAPAVPWVETQYF. CDR3 nucleotide sequence: TGTGCCAGCAGCTTAGCCGCCCCAGCGGTCCCCTGGGTGGAGACCCAGTACTTC. This chain links TRBV7-4 with TRBJ2-5; tentatively, D is TRBD2 (5 bases). Germline CDR1 is SGHVT and CDR2 is SQSDAQ. V was pared by 0 bases and J by 5 bases, with 22 bases between. The CDR3 loop spans 18 amino acids.